The 3 T cell receptor beta chains below come from one sample, sequenced in a study of T cell clonality in common variable immunodeficiency. Study outcomes and limitations: Fewer deletions and N-nucleotide insertions were reportedly seen in common variable immunodeficiency TCR beta sequences.

The assay was immunoSEQ multiplex PCR, and TCRdb's table has in-frame clones only and misses some. The sample presents some 11,000 clones, none singletons. Antigens for these TCRs are unknown. Sequencing input: peripheral blood mononuclear cells. The receptors originated from a human donor with common variable immunodeficiency.

This clone was seen a few times. The read ends 3 residues before the CDR3 terminus; that terminus is restored from the germline J gene. V usage is TRBV5-1 and J usage is TRBJ2-1; TRBD2 agrees at 8 bases. Germline assignment: CDR1 SGHRS and CDR2 YFSETQ. CDR3 size: 15 residues. Losses at the gene ends were 4 bases for V and 7 bases for J; bases not matched to a gene: 10. CDR3 region: CASSLGPSGLNEQFF. The CDR3 DNA, read in part, is TGCGCCAGCAGCCTAGGGCCTAGCGGGCTAAATGAG.

This clone turned up a few times. The missing CDR3 end, 3 residues past where the read stops, is filled in from the germline J gene. V gene TRBV6-2 or TRBV6-3 combines with J gene TRBJ1-2; TRBD1 is a possible D gene (6 bases). V lost 4 bases to trimming and J lost 4 bases, with 19 bases between them. Germline lookup yields CDR1 MNHEY and CDR2 SVGEGT. The length of the CDR3 is 16 residues. The CDR3 DNA, read in part, is TGTGCCAGCAGTTTTCACCCGGGACAAGGGGCCTATGGC. Protein sequence: CASSFHPGQGAYG. The entire CDR3 protein reads CASSFHPGQGAYGYTF.

This clone showed up many times. This CDR3 is CASSYAGQGSQPQHF. The DNA read from the CDR3 is TGTGCCAGCAGTTACGCCGGACAGGGGTCTCAGCCC. The chain uses TRBV6-2 or TRBV6-3 and TRBJ1-5, with TRBD1 matching over 9 bases. The read ends 3 residues shy of where the CDR3 ends; the end is completed using the germline J gene. The CDR3 runs to 15 residues. V lost 2 bases to trimming and J lost 6 bases; unmatched junction nucleotides: 5. Germline CDR1 and CDR2: MNHEY and SVGEGT.